The 32 T cell receptor delta chains below all came from one sample that was sequenced in a study of human gamma delta and Vdelta1 T cells (dated by TCRdb to 2016 to 2019). The library was produced with PCR. The sequencer listed for this sample is Illumina MiSeq. TCRdb called clones anew from the public reads via CATT; matching DNA rows were later pooled. The sample contains 13,000 or so delta-chain clones, roughly 53% of them found a single time. The ten largest clonotypes hold about 1.6% of the sample. Their antigen targets remain unknown. The material sequenced was Vdelta1 gamma-delta T cells from blood grown in culture (DOT cells). The label giving this sample's cell subset or site can be read as: Delta One T cells, in vitro expanded/differentiated Vd1+ gamma-delta T cells. All receptors come from a human donor in good health.

The chain is built from TRDV1 and TRDJ1, with TRDD2 identical over 9 bases. J gave up 0 bases and V 1 base, and 27 bases lay outside the gene matches. The CDR3 covers 24 residues. Per the germline V gene, CDR1 is TSWWSYY and CDR2 is QGS. This CDR3 is CALGERHRQRLPTCRGVNTDKLIF. The CDR3 region has the DNA TGTGCTCTTGGGGAACGCCATCGTCAGCGCCTTCCTACATGCCGGGGGGTCAACACCGATAAACTCATCTTT.

The chain has TRDV1 and TRDJ3, with 9 bases lining up with TRDD3. Germline V CDR1 and CDR2: TSWWSYY, QGS. The trim removed 0 bases at V and 1 base at J, leaving 13 bases unmatched. The CDR3 extends over 22 amino acids. The CDR3 loop is CALGELDPSGGFVSWDTRQMFF. The CDR3 nucleotides are TGTGCTCTTGGGGAACTGGACCCGTCTGGGGGATTCGTGTCCTGGGACACCCGACAGATGTTTTTC.

The V and J genes are TRDV1 and TRDJ1; a weak D match, TRDD3 (6 bases). CDR3 length: 15 amino acids. In germline, CDR1 is TSWWSYY, CDR2 QGS. Deletions cut 4 bases from V and 4 bases from J, with 16 bases between. The CDR3 sequence: CALGARILAHDKLIF. The CDR3 nucleotides are TGTGCTCTTGGGGCACGGATACTTGCACACGATAAACTCATCTTT.

This rearrangement joins TRDV1 to TRDJ1, with D perhaps matching TRDD2 (5 bases). Germline CDR1 and CDR2: TSWWSYY and QGS. V was shortened by 0 bases and J by 0 bases, with 23 bases between the two germline ends. The CDR3 has 20 amino acids. The CDR3 reads CALGELVRSLGTFDTDKLIF. As DNA, the CDR3 is TGTGCTCTTGGGGAACTTGTCCGCTCTCTAGGTACCTTCGACACCGATAAACTCATCTTT.

This clone was seen just once. At one of its ends the junction is not consistent with the germline gene, which may arise from a read error. This chain uses TRDV1 with TRDJ1, with 8 bases fitting TRDD2. Germline V gene lookup returns CDR1 TSWWSYY and CDR2 QGS. The CDR3 length is 22 residues. The CDR3 loop reads CALGELKLPTRLLGRYTNKLIF. The CDR3 DNA follows: TGTGCTCTTGGGGAACTGAAGCTTCCTACGAGACTGCTGGGGAGGTACACCAATAAACTCATCTTT.

This clone was observed a single time. The chain carries TRDV1 and TRDJ4; TRDD3 matches at 7 bases. J was trimmed by 0 bases and V by 0 bases; bases with no gene match: 19. The germline V gene has CDR1 TSWWSYY and CDR2 QGS. This CDR3 contains 20 residues. CDR3 sequence (DNA): TGTGCTCTTGGGGAACTTTGGGGTCCTCAAAATCGTCTGGGGGCCAGACCCCTGATCTTT. Encoded protein: CALGELWGPQNRLGARPLIF.

V gene TRDV1 combines with J gene TRDJ1; TRDD3 matches at 7 bases. V trimming: 0 bases; J trimming: 0 bases; junction bases outside the gene matches: 19. CDR1 and CDR2 from the germline V gene are TSWWSYY and QGS. The CDR3 runs to 21 residues. CDR3 region: CALGELRLPGGLTPYTDKLIF. The CDR3 nucleotides read TGTGCTCTTGGGGAACTCCGCCTCCCTGGGGGTCTCACTCCGTACACCGATAAACTCATCTTT.

The chain has TRDV1 and TRDJ1; D is uncertain. CDR1 TSWWSYY and CDR2 QGS come from the germline V gene. The CDR3 is made up of 14 amino acids. V was clipped by 8 bases and J by 0 bases, with 13 bases between them. The CDR3 loop is CALSPRKYTDKLIF. The CDR3 DNA reads TGTGCTCTTTCTCCGAGGAAGTACACCGATAAACTCATCTTT.

This clone was seen more than once but under ten times. The V and J genes are TRDV1 and TRDJ1; a weak D match, TRDD3 (8 bases). The CDR3 is 27 residues long. Deletions cut 0 bases from V and 2 bases from J, with 46 bases between. Germline CDR1 TSWWSYY, CDR2 QGS. The CDR3 loop reads CALGELVRPSFSTALGGGLVLTDKLIF. CDR3 sequence (DNA): TGTGCTCTTGGGGAACTAGTGAGGCCTTCCTTCTCAACCGCCCTCGGTGGGGGATTGGTACTAACCGATAAACTCATCTTT.

This clone was seen only a few times. The V gene is TRDV1, the J gene TRDJ2; 9 positions agree with TRDD3. The CDR3 totals 23 residues. V was pared by 3 bases and J by 4 bases, with 27 bases of the junction left unmatched. Germline V gene sequence: CDR1 TSWWSYY, CDR2 QGS. The CDR3 DNA reads as TGTGCTCTTGGGGACCCCCCGGTTAAAGTGGGTACTGGGGGACATAAATGGACAGCACAACTCTTCTTT. Its translation: CALGDPPVKVGTGGHKWTAQLFF.

The genes are TRDV1 and TRDJ1; no clear D gene. CDR3 size: 14 residues. CDR1 and CDR2 (germline): TSWWSYY, QGS. V was pared by 0 bases and J by 0 bases, with 5 bases between. CDR3: CALGELKYTDKLIF. Here the CDR3 DNA reads TGTGCTCTTGGGGAACTTAAGTACACCGATAAACTCATCTTT.

This clone was seen only a few times. This sequence joins TRDV1 and TRDJ1; 8 nucleotides match TRDD3. The CDR3 runs to 18 residues. Germline V gives CDR1 TSWWSYY, CDR2 QGS. J gave up 0 bases and V 4 bases, and 13 bases lay outside the gene matches. CDR3 nucleotide sequence: TGTGCTCTTGGGGCGGGCTGGGGGACGTCTTTGTACACCGATAAACTCATCTTT. Translated: CALGAGWGTSLYTDKLIF.

By sample share, this clone is medium-sized. The V call is TRDV1, the J call TRDJ1; 13 bases match TRDD3. The CDR3 is 20 amino acids. Trimming took 6 bases from V and 1 from J; bases not matched to a gene: 17. Per germline, CDR1 TSWWSYY and CDR2 QGS. CDR3 sequence reads: CALGRLRKLLGDTRTDKLIF. The CDR3 nucleotides are TGTGCTCTTGGTAGGCTACGTAAATTACTGGGGGATACGCGCACCGATAAACTCATCTTT.

J is TRDJ1 and V is TRDV1, with D unclear. Trimming left V 0 bases short and J 6 bases short, with 11 bases between. This CDR3 comprises 14 residues. Germline lookup yields CDR1 TSWWSYY and CDR2 QGS. DNA for the CDR3: TGTGCTCTTGGGGAACTCCCCGAGACCTATAAACTCATCTTT. Protein sequence: CALGELPETYKLIF.

This clone was recorded once. The chain employs TRDV1 and TRDJ1; 12 bases line up with TRDD3. V lost 1 base, J lost 3 bases, and 15 bases stayed unmatched. This CDR3 is built from 20 residues. Germline V gene data show CDR1 as TSWWSYY and CDR2 as QGS. CDR3 region: CALGEQWPSSPGGYADKLIF. CDR3 DNA: TGTGCTCTTGGGGAACAGTGGCCTTCGTCGCCTGGGGGATACGCCGATAAACTCATCTTT.

This clone was seen a few times. The rearrangement links TRDV1 to TRDJ1; 13 nucleotides line up with TRDD3. The trim removed 4 bases at V and 7 bases at J, leaving 30 bases unmatched. This CDR3 has 23 amino acids. Germline V gene sequence: CDR1 TSWWSYY, CDR2 QGS. The CDR3 DNA follows: TGTGCTCTTGGGGCCCAGAAACCTCGCCACCCTACTGGGGGATACGCGGAGTTAGGTAAACTCATCTTT. Its translation: CALGAQKPRHPTGGYAELGKLIF.

This clone was recorded a few times. The sample contains more than one DNA sequence encoding this CDR3. The genes are TRDV1 and TRDJ1; 10 bases agree with TRDD3. Germline values: CDR1 TSWWSYY, CDR2 QGS. The CDR3 is made up of 21 amino acids. The trim removed 0 bases at V and 0 bases at J, leaving 16 bases unmatched. CDR3 coding DNA: TGTGCTCTTGGGGAACTAGATCCTCTAGTACTGGGGGATTGGGACACCGATAAACTCATCTTT. Translated: CALGELDPLVLGDWDTDKLIF.

This clone has a single count. The chain links TRDV1 to TRDJ1; D possibly corresponds to TRDD2 (5 bases). This CDR3 is built from 17 residues. Germline CDR1 reads TSWWSYY; CDR2 reads QGS. Trimming stripped 3 bases from V and 0 bases from J, with 17 bases between. The CDR3 protein is CALGELPGRGDTDKLIF. CDR3 bases: TGTGCTCTTGGGGAGCTTCCCGGTCGAGGGGACACCGATAAACTCATCTTT.

J is TRDJ1 and V is TRDV1; 8 bases map to TRDD3. The CDR3 has 16 amino acids. J was trimmed by 1 base and V by 0 bases; bases with no gene match: 4. Germline values: CDR1 TSWWSYY, CDR2 QGS. Here the CDR3 DNA reads TGTGCTCTTGGGGAACTAGTACTGGGGGGCACCGATAAACTCATCTTT. Translating gives CALGELVLGGTDKLIF.

This chain joins TRDV1 and TRDJ1, with 10 bases aligning to TRDD3. The CDR3 covers 20 residues. Unmatched junction bases numbered 15, after V lost 0 bases and J lost 2 bases. CDR1 and CDR2 from the germline V gene are TSWWSYY and QGS. The CDR3: CALGELPRPETGGWTDKLIF. CDR3 DNA sequence: TGTGCTCTTGGGGAACTTCCTAGGCCCGAGACTGGGGGATGGACCGATAAACTCATCTTT.

A few counts support this clone. The chain joins TRDV1 to TRDJ1, with 10 bases fitting TRDD3. V shed 3 bases and J 0 bases; nucleotides not matched to a gene: 25. The CDR3 is 23 amino acids. Germline assignment: CDR1 TSWWSYY and CDR2 QGS. CDR3 sequence: CALGDPSGALSTGGSNYTDKLIF. The CDR3 nucleotides read TGTGCTCTTGGGGATCCCTCGGGGGCTCTCAGTACTGGGGGATCCAATTACACCGATAAACTCATCTTT.

The rearrangement joins TRDV1 to TRDJ1; 9 bases are shared with TRDD3. The J segment lost 1 base and the V segment lost 2 bases, leaving 17 bases of the junction unmatched. Germline V gives CDR1 TSWWSYY, CDR2 QGS. The CDR3 runs 20 residues. CDR3 sequence: CALGESNSSQLGDTTDKLIF. CDR3 nucleotide sequence: TGTGCTCTTGGGGAATCAAACTCTTCCCAACTGGGGGACACCACCGATAAACTCATCTTT.

The chain combines TRDV1 with TRDJ4; D is ambiguous. Germline V gene data show CDR1 as TSWWSYY and CDR2 as QGS. The CDR3 runs to 14 residues. Deletions cut 3 bases from V and 0 bases from J, with 11 bases between. In DNA, the CDR3 is TGTGCTCTTGGGGAGGCAGGACCGTCCAGACCCCTGATCTTT. The encoded protein is CALGEAGPSRPLIF.

The chain joins TRDV1 to TRDJ1; D tentatively reads TRDD2 or TRDD3 (8 bases each). In germline, CDR1 is TSWWSYY, CDR2 QGS. The CDR3 runs to 20 residues. V was trimmed by 4 bases and J by 4 bases, leaving 31 bases between them. The CDR3 DNA reads as TGTGCTCTTGGGGCCTTCCTAAAGGGTACTGGGGGCCCCCCGAGCGATAAACTCATCTTT. Amino acid sequence: CALGAFLKGTGGPPSDKLIF.

The chain links TRDV1 to TRDJ1; D call uncertain. V was cut by 2 bases and J by 2 bases, with 30 bases left in between. CDR1 TSWWSYY and CDR2 QGS come from the germline V gene. The CDR3 is made up of 21 amino acids. CDR3 sequence reads: CALGEKFPFPLKVRGTDKLIF. CDR3 nucleotides: TGTGCTCTTGGGGAAAAATTCCCTTTCCCACTAAAGGTTCGAGGTACCGATAAACTCATCTTT.

This chain connects TRDV1 to TRDJ1, with D possibly matching TRDD3 (5 bases). CDR3 length equals 16 residues. Per germline, CDR1 TSWWSYY and CDR2 QGS. The V end was cut by 4 bases, the J end by 0 bases, with 15 bases between. The CDR3 region has the DNA TGTGCTCTTGGGGTAAGGGTGGGGCAACACACCGATAAACTCATCTTT. Translation: CALGVRVGQHTDKLIF.

The gene calls are TRDV1 and TRDJ1; possibly TRDD2 or TRDD3 for D (6 bases each). Germline lookup yields CDR1 TSWWSYY and CDR2 QGS. V lost 9 bases and J lost 2, with 25 bases in between. The CDR3 is 17 amino acids. In DNA, the CDR3 is TGTGCTCTGCTATGGATTCCTAGTGGGTGGGGGACCGATAAACTCATCTTT. This gives the protein CALLWIPSGWGTDKLIF.

This chain uses TRDV1 with TRDJ1; D is ambiguous. V was clipped by 2 bases and J by 0 bases, with 28 bases between them. Germline V gives CDR1 TSWWSYY, CDR2 QGS. The CDR3 loop spans 21 amino acids. CDR3 DNA: TGTGCTCTTGGGGAAGGAGAAAGGCAATCTACCGAAGACGAGTACACCGATAAACTCATCTTT. This encodes CALGEGERQSTEDEYTDKLIF.

The chain employs TRDV1 and TRDJ4; 8 positions agree with TRDD2. This CDR3 region has 23 residues. The V segment lost 5 bases and the J segment 2 bases; nucleotides outside the gene matches: 34. The germline CDR1 and CDR2 sequences are TSWWSYY and QGS. Here the CDR3 reads CALGKYPSELPTRCGFQVRPLIF. CDR3 nucleotide sequence: TGTGCTCTTGGGAAATACCCCTCCGAACTTCCTACGCGATGCGGGTTTCAAGTTAGACCCCTGATCTTT.

This clone has more than one count but fewer than ten. The chain employs TRDV1 and TRDJ1, with 13 nucleotides matching TRDD3. This CDR3 comprises 21 residues. CDR1 and CDR2 from the germline V gene are TSWWSYY and QGS. V was clipped by 2 bases and J by 1 base; unmatched bases: 16. The CDR3 loop is CALGEGTSTGGYAGGTDKLIF. The CDR3 DNA follows: TGTGCTCTTGGGGAAGGGACTTCGACTGGGGGATACGCGGGAGGCACCGATAAACTCATCTTT.

The chain joins TRDV1 to TRDJ1; TRDD1 is a possible D gene (5 bases). Germline CDR1 reads TSWWSYY; CDR2 reads QGS. V was cut by 2 bases and J by 0 bases, with 22 bases left in between. This CDR3 has 19 amino acids. The CDR3 is CALGENRVLWVLYTDKLIF. CDR3 bases: TGTGCTCTTGGGGAAAATAGGGTACTGTGGGTCCTGTACACCGATAAACTCATCTTT.

This clone was detected only a few times. This chain links TRDV1 with TRDJ4; weak D call: TRDD3 (5 bases). This CDR3 has 21 residues. Germline loops: CDR1 TSWWSYY, CDR2 QGS. Trimming pared 2 bases from V and 3 bases from J, leaving 34 bases between. The CDR3 DNA follows: TGTGCTCTTGGGGAATATCCCGCCGGAGCCCCAAGAGGCCGGCCGGGGGGACCCCTGATCTTT. Amino acids: CALGEYPAGAPRGRPGGPLIF.